A single sample gave rise to the 31 T cell receptor beta chains below, sequenced in a study of identical twins. One entry per CDR3 protein results from TCRdb running MiXCR on the 5' RACE reads. The sample comprises around 530,000 distinct CDR3 sequences, roughly 15% of which are singletons, and 0.44% rests with the top ten. This same sample was also taken into another study, of yellow fever vaccine responses in identical twins.

Sequenced sample: CD4+ T cells sorted from blood. The receptors come from a woman aged 18-30 years in good health.

This chain uses TRBV3-1 with TRBJ1-1, with a tentative D call TRBD1 (6 bases). V was clipped by 1 base and J by 10 bases, with 16 bases between them. CDR1 LGHDT and CDR2 YNNKEL come from the germline V gene (reference sequence). The CDR3 consists of 14 residues. Here the CDR3 DNA reads TGTGCCAGCAGCCAAGGACTCCGGGGGGGCTCAGCTTTCTTT. This sequence encodes CASSQGLRGGSAFF.

This clonotype was picked up many times. The chain couples TRBV10-3 to TRBJ2-1, with unresolved D. CDR1 and CDR2 (germline): ENHRY, SYGVKD. The CDR3 contains 13 residues. Trimming removed 2 bases at V and 7 bases at J, with 9 bases between. The CDR3 DNA is TGTGCCATCAGTGAGCTGGCGGAGAATGAGCAGTTCTTC. The encoded protein is CAISELAENEQFF.

V gene TRBV4-1 combines with J gene TRBJ2-3; tentative D call: TRBD2 (5 bases). Trimming shortened V by 0 bases and J by 3 bases, and 13 bases separated the two germline ends. CDR1 is MGHRA, CDR2 YSYEKL, per germline. There are 16 residues in the CDR3. CDR3 nucleotides: TGCGCCAGCAGCCAAGATCGGGGTCCGGTAACAGATACGCAGTATTTT. Its translation: CASSQDRGPVTDTQYF.

Here the CDR3 reads CASSIRYSGANVLTF. CDR3 nucleotide sequence: TGTGCCAGTAGTATCAGGTATTCCGGGGCCAACGTCCTGACTTTC. The V gene is TRBV19, the J gene TRBJ2-6; no clear D gene. CDR1 and CDR2 (germline): LNHDA, SQIVND (reference sequence). Trimming removed 3 bases from V and 4 bases from J, with 10 bases in between. This CDR3 spans 15 amino acids.

This clonotype was seen a handful of times. V and J are TRBV5-1 and TRBJ1-1; TRBD1 matches 9 bases. The CDR3 is 13 amino acids. Unmatched junction bases numbered 6, after V lost 4 bases and J lost 8 bases. Germline CDR1 SGHRS, CDR2 YFSETQ. The CDR3, as DNA: TGCGCCAGCAGCCATACAGGGGGCGCAGAAGCTTTCTTT. Protein sequence: CASSHTGGAEAFF.

This clonotype was picked up many times. The rearrangement links TRBV24-1 to TRBJ2-1; D is ambiguous. V lost 4 bases and J 3 bases, leaving 0 bases between the germline ends. Germline V gene sequence: CDR1 KGHDR, CDR2 SFDVKD. The CDR3 extends over 11 amino acids. This CDR3 is CATSDYNEQFF. The DNA of the CDR3 is TGTGCCACCAGTGACTACAATGAGCAGTTCTTC.

This clonotype was observed at least ten times. The J gene is TRBJ1-1, the V gene TRBV5-1; D may be TRBD1 (5 bases). The germline gives CDR1 SGHRS, CDR2 YFSETQ. Trimming cost V 3 bases and J 0 bases, with 9 bases left between them. CDR3 length: 14 amino acids. The CDR3 region is CASSSGLMNTEAFF. As DNA, the CDR3 is TGCGCCAGCAGCTCGGGACTGATGAACACTGAAGCTTTCTTT.

This chain links TRBV5-1 with TRBJ2-3; 7 bases agree with TRBD1. The CDR3 runs to 16 residues. Looked up from germline, CDR1 is SGHRS and CDR2 is YFSETQ. The V segment lost 0 bases and the J segment 3 bases; nucleotides outside the gene matches: 7. DNA for the CDR3: TGCGCCAGCAGCTTGGCCTGGGACAGTTCAACAGATACGCAGTATTTT. Translation: CASSLAWDSSTDTQYF.

This clonotype was observed a handful of times. The chain recombines TRBV6-5 with TRBJ2-1; the D gene is possibly TRBD1 (5 bases). V lost 1 base and J lost 4, with 14 bases in between. The CDR3 is 16 residues long. Germline V lookup: CDR1 MNHEY, CDR2 SVGAGI. The CDR3 DNA is TGTGCCAGCAGTTACTTAGCAGGGTCTACTTACAATGAGCAGTTCTTC. Translated, it gives CASSYLAGSTYNEQFF.

This clonotype showed up many times. J is TRBJ2-1 and V is TRBV7-2, with 8 bases fitting TRBD2. This CDR3 comprises 16 residues. The trim removed 5 bases at V and 4 bases at J, leaving 10 bases unmatched. From germline, CDR1 is SGHTA and CDR2 FQGNSA. The CDR3 sequence is CASSPPGLGNYNEQFF. The DNA of the CDR3 is TGTGCCAGCAGCCCCCCGGGACTAGGAAATTACAATGAGCAGTTCTTC.

V usage is TRBV7-2 and J usage is TRBJ1-1, with D tentatively TRBD1 (5 bases). Germline CDR1 and CDR2: SGHTA and FQGNSA. V was shortened by 4 bases and J by 0 bases, with 12 bases between the two germline ends. The CDR3 extends over 15 amino acids. CDR3 loop: CASSSMGGMNTEAFF. CDR3 DNA sequence: TGTGCCAGCAGCTCAATGGGGGGTATGAACACTGAAGCTTTCTTT.

This clonotype occurred a few times. This chain uses TRBV7-9 with TRBJ2-7; 15 nucleotides match TRBD2. The CDR3 consists of 16 residues. V shed 5 bases, J shed 7 bases, and the junction held 9 bases outside the gene matches. Germline CDR1 SEHNR, CDR2 FQNEAQ (reference sequence). The CDR3 nucleotides read TGTGCCAGCAGCCCCGGGACTAGCGGGGGGAGACGGGAGCAGTACGTC. Translated: CASSPGTSGGRREQYV.

The genes are TRBV10-3 and TRBJ2-3, with TRBD1 matching over 7 bases. The CDR3 loop spans 13 amino acids. Germline values: CDR1 ENHRY, CDR2 SYGVKD. After removal of 7 bases from V and 3 bases from J, the junction contained 4 bases not matched to a gene. The CDR3 sequence is CAITGQLTDTQYF. DNA of the CDR3: TGTGCCATCACGGGACAGTTGACAGATACGCAGTATTTT.

This chain joins TRBV12-3 or TRBV12-4 and TRBJ2-7; no reliable D call. V dropped 5 bases and J dropped 2 bases, with 13 bases sitting between them. The CDR3 totals 14 residues. The CDR3 DNA is TGTGCCAGCAGTCACCCTACTCGAGCCTACGAGCAGTACTTC. It codes for CASSHPTRAYEQYF.

This clonotype came up a few times. The V call is TRBV7-3, the J call TRBJ2-2; 9 nucleotides agree with TRBD2. CDR1 is SGHTA and CDR2 is FQGTGA in the germline V gene. V gave up 6 bases and J gave up 3 bases; unmatched junction bases: 5. CDR3 size: 15 residues. The CDR3 DNA reads TGTGCCAGCAGGCTTAGCGGGAGAGACACCGGGGAGCTGTTTTTT. Protein product: CASRLSGRDTGELFF.

This clonotype was picked up a small number of times. V and J are TRBV6-2 or TRBV6-3 and TRBJ2-7; 10 bases are a match to TRBD2. Unmatched junction bases numbered 8, after V lost 0 bases and J lost 6 bases. The CDR3 runs to 16 residues. The germline V gene has CDR1 MNHEY and CDR2 SVGEGT. This chain's CDR3 is CASSYSPAGGPTEQYF. CDR3 in DNA: TGTGCCAGCAGTTACTCTCCAGCGGGAGGGCCCACCGAGCAGTACTTC.

This clonotype was seen a few times. The rearrangement joins TRBV4-1 to TRBJ2-7; TRBD2 matches 8 bases. The CDR3 length is 15 residues. Per germline, CDR1 MGHRA and CDR2 YSYEKL. Trimming removed 4 bases from V and 4 bases from J; junction bases left unmatched: 9. The CDR3 sequence is CASSPGIGGGYEQYF. CDR3 nucleotide sequence: TGCGCCAGCAGCCCGGGGATTGGCGGGGGGTACGAGCAGTACTTC.

The rearrangement joins TRBV20-1 to TRBJ2-3; D gene unclear. The germline CDR1 and CDR2 sequences are DFQATT and SNEGSKA (reference sequence). V was cut by 3 bases and J by 2 bases, with 9 bases left in between. This CDR3 has 13 amino acids. The CDR3 DNA is TGCAGTGCTAGGGCCAGATTCACAGATACGCAGTATTTT. Its translation: CSARARFTDTQYF.

This clonotype was seen a few times. The chain carries TRBV13 and TRBJ2-7; 8 nucleotides agree with TRBD2. This CDR3 contains 16 residues. CDR1 is PRHDT, CDR2 FYEKMQ, per germline (reference sequence). The J segment lost 4 bases and the V segment lost 6 bases, leaving 14 bases of the junction unmatched. Here the CDR3 reads CASSPNPSGSAYEQYF. CDR3 nucleotides: TGTGCCAGCAGTCCTAACCCGAGCGGGAGTGCTTACGAGCAGTACTTC.

This sequence joins TRBV2 and TRBJ2-2; 9 positions agree with TRBD1. The CDR3 has 16 residues. Germline CDR1 reads SNHLY; CDR2 reads FYNNEI. The V segment lost 5 bases and the J segment 6 bases; nucleotides outside the gene matches: 10. CDR3 DNA sequence: TGTGCCAGCAGTAAGAGGACAGGGGTAGTGGCCGGGGAGCTGTTTTTT. This sequence encodes CASSKRTGVVAGELFF.

The chain is built from TRBV18 and TRBJ2-3; D unclear. CDR1 is KGHSH, CDR2 LQKENI, per germline. The CDR3 loop spans 13 amino acids. The germline V and J ends were trimmed by 1 base and 2 bases, with 4 bases remaining between them. The CDR3 bases are TGTGCCAGCTCACCACAGTCCACAGATACGCAGTATTTT. It is translated as CASSPQSTDTQYF.

This clonotype came up a few times. The chain recombines TRBV3-1 with TRBJ2-3; D possibly corresponds to TRBD2 (7 bases). The CDR3 covers 14 residues. Germline values: CDR1 LGHDT, CDR2 YNNKEL (reference sequence). Between the trimmed V and J ends, which lost 6 bases and 11 bases, there was a span of 21 bases. This CDR3 reads CASRLRAGALVQYF. The CDR3 nucleotides are TGTGCCAGCAGACTCCGGGCGGGGGCCCTCGTGCAGTATTTT.

This clonotype was counted only a few times. For the CDR3, the DNA is TGTGCCAGCAGTCCAACGGCGCGGAACACCGGGGAGCTGTTTTTT. Translation: CASSPTARNTGELFF. This sequence joins TRBV6-2 or TRBV6-3 and TRBJ2-2; D is undetermined. The CDR3 totals 15 residues. Germline V CDR1 and CDR2: MNHEY, SVGEGT. Trimming took off 5 bases at V and 1 base at J, with 11 bases between the two ends.

V and J are TRBV2 and TRBJ1-4; TRBD1 might be the D (5 bases). The V gene's germline CDR1 is SNHLY and CDR2 FYNNEI. The germline V and J ends were trimmed by 3 bases and 11 bases, with 10 bases remaining between them. This CDR3 spans 12 amino acids. This chain's CDR3 is CASSDQTVKLFF. DNA of the CDR3: TGTGCCAGCAGTGATCAGACAGTTAAACTGTTTTTT.

The V and J genes are TRBV20-1 and TRBJ2-1; TRBD2 agrees at 13 bases. CDR1 is DFQATT, CDR2 SNEGSKA, per germline (reference sequence). Losses at the gene ends were 3 bases for V and 0 bases for J; bases not matched to a gene: 8. The CDR3 has 18 amino acids. CDR3 coding DNA: TGCAGTGCTAGCCCGAGGACTAGCGGGAGTCCCTCCTACAATGAGCAGTTCTTC. Translation gives CSASPRTSGSPSYNEQFF.

In this sample, this clonotype turned up a few times. V gene TRBV14 combines with J gene TRBJ2-1; D not resolved. Germline CDR1 SGHDN, CDR2 FVKESK. The V and J ends lost 2 bases and 4 bases respectively, with 15 bases between them. This CDR3 comprises 16 residues. DNA of the CDR3: TGTGCCAGCAGCCAACGCGGACGGATACTTTACAATGAGCAGTTCTTC. Translated: CASSQRGRILYNEQFF.

This clonotype was counted ten times or more. The chain links TRBV20-1 to TRBJ2-1; D is perhaps TRBD2 (7 bases). The CDR3 runs to 15 residues. V was trimmed by 1 base and J by 4 bases, leaving 14 bases between them. Germline-derived CDR1 and CDR2 are DFQATT and SNEGSKA (reference sequence). The CDR3 DNA follows: TGCAGTGCTAGAGTGGGGGCGGGGGAATACAATGAGCAGTTCTTC. Amino acids: CSARVGAGEYNEQFF.

This clonotype was seen a few times. The chain combines TRBV7-6 with TRBJ1-1; D may be TRBD1 (5 bases). Germline loops: CDR1 SGHVS, CDR2 FNYEAQ. Trimming took off 6 bases at V and 1 base at J, with 15 bases between the two ends. This CDR3 comprises 15 residues. The CDR3 bases are TGTGCCAGCAGTCCCGGGGGGGTAGCGAACACTGAAGCTTTCTTT. Translated, it gives CASSPGGVANTEAFF. Full variable domain (outside the CDR3, taken from reference TRBV7-6 and TRBJ1-1): GAGVSQSPRYKVTKRGQDVALRCDPISGHVSLYWYRQALGQGPEFLTYFNYEAQQDKSGLPNDRFSAERPEGSISTLTIQRTEQRDSAMYRCASSPGGVANTEAFFGQGTRLTVV.

The rearrangement links TRBV4-1 to TRBJ2-7, with D perhaps matching TRBD1 or TRBD2 (5 bases each). This CDR3 has 15 residues. The V and J ends lost 3 bases and 4 bases respectively, with 16 bases between them. Germline CDR1 is MGHRA and CDR2 is YSYEKL. CDR3 bases: TGCGCCAGCAGCCAGTCGCCGGGACCACAATACGAGCAGTACGTC. It translates to CASSQSPGPQYEQYV.

The chain is built from TRBV3-1 and TRBJ1-2, with a possible D match to TRBD1 (6 bases). This CDR3 comprises 13 residues. V lost 4 bases and J lost 3, with 9 bases in between. Germline V gene lookup returns CDR1 LGHDT and CDR2 YNNKEL (reference sequence). The CDR3: CASSPDSYYGYTF. CDR3 sequence (DNA): TGTGCCAGCAGCCCGGACAGCTACTATGGCTACACCTTC.

In its sample, this clonotype was seen many times. The genes are TRBV29-1 and TRBJ2-1; the D gene is possibly TRBD1 (5 bases). There are 11 residues in the CDR3. The germline V and J ends were trimmed by 8 bases and 7 bases, with 12 bases remaining between them. Germline V gene lookup returns CDR1 SQVTM and CDR2 ANQGSEA. Written as DNA, the CDR3 is TGCAGCTCCGGCCAGGGAAATGAGCAGTTCTTC. It codes for CSSGQGNEQFF.